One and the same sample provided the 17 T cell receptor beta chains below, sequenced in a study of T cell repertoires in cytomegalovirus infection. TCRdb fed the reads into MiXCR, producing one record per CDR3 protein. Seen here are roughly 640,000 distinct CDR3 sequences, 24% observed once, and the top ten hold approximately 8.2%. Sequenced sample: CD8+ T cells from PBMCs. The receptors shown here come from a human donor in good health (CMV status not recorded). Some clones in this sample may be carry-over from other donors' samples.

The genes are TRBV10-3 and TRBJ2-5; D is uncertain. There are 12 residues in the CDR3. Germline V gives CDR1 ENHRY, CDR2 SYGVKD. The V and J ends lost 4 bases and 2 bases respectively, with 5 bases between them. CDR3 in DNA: TGTGCCATCAGTGGGCCGCAAGAGACCCAGTACTTC. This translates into CAISGPQETQYF.

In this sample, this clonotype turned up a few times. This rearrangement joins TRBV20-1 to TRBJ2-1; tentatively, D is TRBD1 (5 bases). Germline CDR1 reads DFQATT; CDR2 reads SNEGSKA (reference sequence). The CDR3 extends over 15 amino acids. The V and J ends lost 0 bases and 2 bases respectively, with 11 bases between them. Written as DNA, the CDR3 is TGCAGTGCTAGAGATCCCAGGGCAACCTACAATGAGCAGTTCTTC. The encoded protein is CSARDPRATYNEQFF.

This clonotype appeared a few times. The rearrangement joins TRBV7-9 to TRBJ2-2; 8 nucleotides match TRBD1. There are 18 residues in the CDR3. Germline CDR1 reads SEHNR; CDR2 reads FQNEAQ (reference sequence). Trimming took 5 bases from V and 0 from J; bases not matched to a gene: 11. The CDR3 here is CASSPLPGQVSNTGELFF. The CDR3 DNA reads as TGTGCCAGCAGCCCTCTTCCGGGACAGGTTTCGAACACCGGGGAGCTGTTTTTT.

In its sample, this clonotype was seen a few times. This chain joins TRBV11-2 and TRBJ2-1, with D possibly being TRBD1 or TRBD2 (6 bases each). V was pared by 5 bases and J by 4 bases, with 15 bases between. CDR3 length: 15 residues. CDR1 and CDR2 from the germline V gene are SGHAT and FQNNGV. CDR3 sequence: CASSRGGGQYNEQFF. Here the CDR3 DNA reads TGTGCCAGCAGCCGAGGTGGGGGGCAATACAATGAGCAGTTCTTC.

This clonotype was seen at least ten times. CDR3 amino acids: CASSLGYSETQYF. For the CDR3, the DNA is TGTGCCAGCAGCCTTGGGTATTCAGAGACCCAGTACTTC. The chain combines TRBV28 with TRBJ2-5, with no clear D. The CDR3 covers 13 residues. V shed 6 bases and J shed 4 bases, with 12 bases lying between them. Per the germline V gene, CDR1 is MDHEN and CDR2 is SYDVKM. The whole variable domain, filled in from reference TRBV28 and TRBJ2-5, reads DVKVTQSSRYLVKRTGEKVFLECVQDMDHENMFWYRQDPGLGLRLIYFSYDVKMKEKGDIPEGYSVSREKKERFSLILESASTNQTSMYLCASSLGYSETQYFGPGTRLLVL.

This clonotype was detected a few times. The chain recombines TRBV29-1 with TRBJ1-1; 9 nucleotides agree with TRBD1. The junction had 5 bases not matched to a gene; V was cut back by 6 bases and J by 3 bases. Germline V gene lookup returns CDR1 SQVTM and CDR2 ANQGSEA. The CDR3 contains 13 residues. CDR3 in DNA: TGCAGCGTAGACAGGGGGGACTACACTGAAGCTTTCTTT. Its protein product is CSVDRGDYTEAFF.

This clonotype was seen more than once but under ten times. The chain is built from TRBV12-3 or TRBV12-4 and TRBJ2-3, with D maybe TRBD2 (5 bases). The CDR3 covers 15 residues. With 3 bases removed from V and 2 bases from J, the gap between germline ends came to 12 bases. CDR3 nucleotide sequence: TGTGCCAGCAGTTTTGGTGGGAGAATCACAGATACGCAGTATTTT. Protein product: CASSFGGRITDTQYF.

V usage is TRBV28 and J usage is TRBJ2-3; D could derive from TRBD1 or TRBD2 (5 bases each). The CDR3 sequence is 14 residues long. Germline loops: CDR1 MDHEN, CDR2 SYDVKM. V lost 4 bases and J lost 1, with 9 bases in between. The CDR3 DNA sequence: TGTGCCAGCAGTTGGGGGAGTCGCACAGATACGCAGTATTTT. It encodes CASSWGSRTDTQYF.

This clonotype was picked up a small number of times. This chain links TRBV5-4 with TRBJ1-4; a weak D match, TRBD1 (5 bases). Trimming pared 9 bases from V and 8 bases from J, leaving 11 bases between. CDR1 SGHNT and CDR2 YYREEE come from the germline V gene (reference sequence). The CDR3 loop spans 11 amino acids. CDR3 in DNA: TGTGCCACAGGGACGGAGGAAAAACTGTTTTTT. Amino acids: CATGTEEKLFF. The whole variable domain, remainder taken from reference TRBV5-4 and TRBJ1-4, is ETGVTQSPTHLIKTRGQQVTLRCSSQSGHNTVSWYQQALGQGPQFIFQYYREEENGRGNFPPRFSGLQFPNYSSELNVNALELDDSALYLCATGTEEKLFFGSGTQLSVL.

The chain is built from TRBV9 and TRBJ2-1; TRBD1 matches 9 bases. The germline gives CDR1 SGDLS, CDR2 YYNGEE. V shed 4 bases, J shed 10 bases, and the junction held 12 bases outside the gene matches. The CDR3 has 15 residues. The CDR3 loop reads CASSHGGQGEGEQFF. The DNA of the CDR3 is TGTGCCAGCAGCCACGGGGGACAGGGAGAGGGCGAGCAGTTCTTC. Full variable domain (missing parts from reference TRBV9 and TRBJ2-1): DSGVTQTPKHLITATGQRVTLRCSPRSGDLSVYWYQQSLDQGLQFLIQYYNGEERAKGNILERFSAQQFPDLHSELNLSSLELGDSALYFCASSHGGQGEGEQFFGPGTRLTVL.

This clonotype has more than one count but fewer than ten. In DNA form, the CDR3 reads TGTGCCAGCAGCCGAGTCTCTAGCAATCAGCCCCAGCATTTT. Its protein is CASSRVSSNQPQHF. The chain uses TRBV7-9 and TRBJ1-5, with D unclear. V lost 5 bases and J lost 0, with 8 bases in between. Germline-derived CDR1 and CDR2 are SEHNR and FQNEAQ (reference sequence). The CDR3 sequence is 14 residues long.

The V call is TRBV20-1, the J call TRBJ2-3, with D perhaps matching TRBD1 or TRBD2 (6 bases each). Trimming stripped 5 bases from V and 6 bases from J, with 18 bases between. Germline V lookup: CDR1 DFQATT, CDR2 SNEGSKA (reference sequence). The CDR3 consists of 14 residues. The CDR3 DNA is TGCAGTGCTGACGGGACTCTAAGGGGGGATACGCAGTATTTT. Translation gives CSADGTLRGDTQYF.

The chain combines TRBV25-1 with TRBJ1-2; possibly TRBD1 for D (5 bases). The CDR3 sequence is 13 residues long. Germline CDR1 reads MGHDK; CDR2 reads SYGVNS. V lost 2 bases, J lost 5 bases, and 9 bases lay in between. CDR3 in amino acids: CASSEATGYGYTF. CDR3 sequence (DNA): TGTGCCAGCAGTGAAGCTACAGGATATGGCTACACCTTC.

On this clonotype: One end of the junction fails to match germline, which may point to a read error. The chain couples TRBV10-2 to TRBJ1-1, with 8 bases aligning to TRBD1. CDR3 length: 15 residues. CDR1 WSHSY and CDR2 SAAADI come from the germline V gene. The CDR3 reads CTSRDPGGPNTEAFF. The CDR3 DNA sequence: TGCACCAGCAGAGATCCAGGGGGCCCGAACACTGAAGCTTTCTTT.

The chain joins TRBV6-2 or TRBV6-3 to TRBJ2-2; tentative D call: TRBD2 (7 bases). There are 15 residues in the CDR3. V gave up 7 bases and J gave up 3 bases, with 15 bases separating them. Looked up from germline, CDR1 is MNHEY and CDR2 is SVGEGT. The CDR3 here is CASTEGGGYTGELFF. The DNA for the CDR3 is TGTGCCAGCACCGAGGGGGGGGGCTACACCGGGGAGCTGTTTTTT.

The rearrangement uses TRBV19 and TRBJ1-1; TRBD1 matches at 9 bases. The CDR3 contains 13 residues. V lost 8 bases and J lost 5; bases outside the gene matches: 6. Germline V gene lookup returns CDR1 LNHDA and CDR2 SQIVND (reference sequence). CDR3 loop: CASSEGQGTEAFF. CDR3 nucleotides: TGTGCCAGTTCAGAAGGACAGGGGACTGAAGCTTTCTTT. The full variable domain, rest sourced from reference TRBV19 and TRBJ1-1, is DGGITQSPKYLFRKEGQNVTLSCEQNLNHDAMYWYRQDPGQGLRLIYYSQIVNDFQKGDIAEGYSVSREKKESFPLTVTSAQKNPTAFYLCASSEGQGTEAFFGQGTRLTVV.

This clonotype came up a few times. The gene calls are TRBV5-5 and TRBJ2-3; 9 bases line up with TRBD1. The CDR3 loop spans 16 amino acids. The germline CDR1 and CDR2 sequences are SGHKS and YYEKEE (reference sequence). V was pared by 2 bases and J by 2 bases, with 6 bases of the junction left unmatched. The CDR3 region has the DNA TGTGCCAGCAGCTTCCGGGACAGGGTTCCCACAGATACGCAGTATTTT. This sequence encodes CASSFRDRVPTDTQYF. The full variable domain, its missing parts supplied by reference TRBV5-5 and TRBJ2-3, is DAGVTQSPTHLIKTRGQQVTLRCSPISGHKSVSWYQQVLGQGPQFIFQYYEKEERGRGNFPDRFSARQFPNYSSELNVNALLLGDSALYLCASSFRDRVPTDTQYFGPGTRLTVL.